The present TCR beta chain was sequenced within a study of T-cell memory formation after mild COVID-19. TCRdb redid the calling of the 5' RACE reads with MiXCR, one entry per CDR3 protein. The data contain around 450,000 distinct CDR3 sequences, around 20% of them singletons. The table lists this clonotype with a few counts. Unmatched junction bases numbered 7, after V lost 6 bases and J lost 4 bases. CDR3 size: 14 residues. This chain joins TRBV12-3 or TRBV12-4 and TRBJ2-3, with TRBD2 identical over 7 bases. Sequenced: PBMCs or a T cell subset sorted from them (not recorded which). The sequence came from an adult woman who had mild COVID-19 (a few samples of this study predate the infection). Cell type and time point are not known. CDR3 amino acids: CASSSPREADTQYF. The CDR3 DNA reads TGTGCCAGCAGCTCCCCCCGGGAGGCAGATACGCAGTATTTT.